This T cell receptor beta chain is drawn from a study of type 1 regulatory T cells. About the research overall: An in vitro protocol generated T-allo10, a Tr1-enriched, alloantigen-specific CD4 T cell product.

With regard to this clonotype: Its antigen is not identified.

Germline loops: CDR1 DFQATT, CDR2 SNEGSKA (reference sequence). J gave up 9 bases and V 6 bases, and 2 bases lay outside the gene matches. The CDR3 is 10 residues long. A single record per CDR3 protein comes from TCRdb applying MiXCR to the reads. The repertoire holds about 65,000 distinct CDR3 sequences, with roughly 49% as singletons. The sample comprised cultured non-Tr1 T cells, either the whole culture or a sorted T cell fraction (not recorded which). This clonotype was sampled from a human donor in good health. The chain links TRBV20-1 to TRBJ2-1, with 7 bases identical to TRBD1. The CDR3 is CSAGQAEQFF. As DNA, the CDR3 is TGCAGTGCCGGACAGGCTGAGCAGTTCTTC.